Listed here are 19 T cell receptor beta chains from one sample, sequenced in a study of blood T cell repertoires in COVID-19. Method: immunoSEQ multiplex PCR; TCRdb's copy keeps in-frame clones and lacks some. The sample shows some 330,000 clones, 88% of them seen only once. Sequenced sample: peripheral blood. These receptors all stem from a woman between 50 and 59 years old with active or convalescent COVID-19.

The chain links TRBV21-1 to TRBJ1-1; the D call TRBD1 from the table was never checked on the DNA. TRBV21-1 is marked as a pseudogene. CDR3 length: 18 residues. CDR3 in amino acids: CASSKGLHFGPCDTEAFF. The CDR3 nucleotides read TGTGCCAGCAGCAAAGGCCTGCACTTTGGGCCGTGCGACACTGAAGCTTTCTTT.

This clone was observed a single time. The V and J genes are TRBV6-1 and TRBJ2-3; TRBD2 matches 9 bases. Germline V CDR1 and CDR2: MNHNS, SASEGT. This CDR3 has 16 residues. With V trimmed by 3 bases and J by 4 bases, 8 bases remained unmatched. CDR3 sequence reads: CASSELSGRSPDTQYF. CDR3 sequence (DNA): TGTGCCAGCAGTGAGCTAAGCGGGAGGTCCCCAGATACGCAGTATTTT.

The chain combines TRBV20-1 with TRBJ2-5; D gene unclear. Between the trimmed V and J ends, which lost 0 bases and 9 bases, there was a span of 8 bases. The germline V gene has CDR1 DFQATT and CDR2 SNEGSKA (reference sequence). This CDR3 is built from 11 residues. This CDR3 is CSARDLPAQYF. The CDR3, as DNA: TGCAGTGCTAGAGATCTCCCGGCCCAGTACTTC.

This CDR3 is CASSTRQLSGGASNEQFF. The CDR3 DNA follows: TGTGCCAGCAGCACCCGCCAATTAAGCGGGGGGGCCAGCAATGAGCAGTTCTTC. The rearrangement links TRBV9 to TRBJ2-1; TRBD2 agrees at 10 bases. V lost 4 bases and J lost 6; bases outside the gene matches: 16. The CDR3 has 18 residues. CDR1 and CDR2 (germline): SGDLS, YYNGEE. The variable domain in full, with the rest retrieved from reference TRBV9 and TRBJ2-1, is DSGVTQTPKHLITATGQRVTLRCSPRSGDLSVYWYQQSLDQGLQFLIQYYNGEERAKGNILERFSAQQFPDLHSELNLSSLELGDSALYFCASSTRQLSGGASNEQFFGPGTRLTVL.

The V and J genes are TRBV4-1 and TRBJ1-1, with D possibly being TRBD1 (5 bases). V gave up 4 bases and J gave up 4 bases, with 16 bases separating them. The CDR3 runs 15 residues. Looked up from germline, CDR1 is MGHRA and CDR2 is YSYEKL. The CDR3 DNA reads as TGCGCCAGCAGCCTTCATGGCGGGGGGGTCACTGAAGCTTTCTTT. It encodes CASSLHGGGVTEAFF.

The V gene is TRBV6-5, the J gene TRBJ1-5, with D maybe TRBD1 (5 bases). The CDR3 covers 14 residues. Germline CDR1 MNHEY, CDR2 SVGAGI. V dropped 2 bases and J dropped 7 bases, with 12 bases sitting between them. CDR3 region: CASSYGAGRQPQHF. DNA for the CDR3: TGTGCCAGCAGTTACGGGGCAGGGAGGCAGCCCCAGCATTTT.

The chain recombines TRBV3-1 (or the pseudogene TRBV3-2) with TRBJ2-2, with D possibly being TRBD1 (6 bases). The CDR3 extends over 14 amino acids. The germline V and J ends were trimmed by 6 bases and 0 bases, with 8 bases remaining between them. Germline-derived CDR1 and CDR2 are LGHDT and YNNKEL (reference sequence). The CDR3 is CASSGDTNTGELFF. CDR3 DNA sequence: TGTGCCAGCAGTGGGGACACGAACACCGGGGAGCTGTTTTTT.

This chain uses TRBV6-5 with TRBJ1-2; D is possibly TRBD1 (6 bases). The CDR3 is made up of 15 amino acids. V dropped 5 bases and J dropped 1 base, with 14 bases sitting between them. The germline CDR1 and CDR2 sequences are MNHEY and SVGAGI. This chain's CDR3 is CASSTGTQLNYGYTF. CDR3 DNA sequence: TGTGCCAGCAGTACCGGGACACAGCTTAACTATGGCTACACCTTC.

This clone occurred once. CDR3 coding DNA: TGTGCCTGGAGGTCCCCTCTTGTGGTACAGGGGGTTAATTCACCCCTCCACTTT. Amino acid sequence: CAWRSPLVVQGVNSPLHF. V is TRBV30 and J is TRBJ1-6, with 8 bases identical to TRBD1. This CDR3 region has 18 residues. J was trimmed by 6 bases and V by 3 bases; bases with no gene match: 16. From germline, CDR1 is GTSNPN and CDR2 SVGIG (reference sequence).

This sequence joins TRBV10-3 and TRBJ1-1, with TRBD1 as a possible D gene (5 bases). The V gene lost 10 bases and the J gene lost 0 bases, with 21 bases spanning the gap. This CDR3 contains 16 residues. CDR1 and CDR2 from the germline V gene are ENHRY and SYGVKD. CDR3 region: CASSSQESFMNTEAFF. In nucleotides, the CDR3 is TGTGCCAGCTCGTCACAGGAATCGTTCATGAACACTGAAGCTTTCTTT.

In its sample, this clone was seen once. The rearrangement links TRBV6-5 to TRBJ2-5, with D maybe TRBD1 (5 bases). CDR1 is MNHEY and CDR2 is SVGAGI in the germline V gene. Trimming pared 10 bases from V and 4 bases from J, leaving 7 bases between. The CDR3 loop spans 10 amino acids. DNA of the CDR3: TGTGCCACCACAGGAGAGACCCAGTACTTC. This encodes CATTGETQYF.

The chain recombines TRBV6-6 with TRBJ1-1; the match to TRBD1 covers 8 bases. The CDR3 loop spans 13 amino acids. V trimming: 6 bases; J trimming: 11 bases; junction bases outside the gene matches: 11. Germline CDR1 reads MNHNY; CDR2 reads SVGAGI (reference sequence). The CDR3 DNA is TGTGCCAGCAGCCTAAGGACAGGGTCCCTGGCTTTCTTT. Translating gives CASSLRTGSLAFF.

The chain carries TRBV6-5 and TRBJ1-1, with D unresolved. Germline V lookup: CDR1 MNHEY, CDR2 SVGAGI. The CDR3 is made up of 12 amino acids. CDR3 nucleotide sequence: TGTGTCCGTATTGTTCAGGACACTGAAGCTTTCTTT. Amino acid sequence: CVRIVQDTEAFF.

This clone was detected ten times or more. This chain joins TRBV14 and TRBJ1-2, with D perhaps TRBD1 (6 bases). The CDR3 is 13 amino acids. The ends were cut back, 4 bases at V and 7 bases at J, with 13 bases in the middle. Germline assignment: CDR1 SGHDN and CDR2 FVKESK. The CDR3 protein is CASSPGAAGGYTF. In DNA form, the CDR3 reads TGTGCCAGCAGCCCAGGGGCCGCGGGTGGCTACACCTTC.

This clone was seen at least ten times. The DNA of the CDR3 is TGCGCCAGCAGCCCGGGACAGGCTCAACTCTATGGCTACACCTTC. It translates to CASSPGQAQLYGYTF. The chain recombines TRBV4-3 with TRBJ1-2; TRBD1 matches at 8 bases. V lost 4 bases and J lost 4; bases outside the gene matches: 8. The V gene's germline CDR1 is LGHNA and CDR2 YSLEER. The CDR3 contains 15 residues.

The chain links TRBV7-9 to TRBJ1-1; TRBD1 matches at 8 bases. V lost 0 bases, J lost 4 bases, and 7 bases stayed unmatched. The CDR3 loop spans 16 amino acids. Germline V CDR1 and CDR2: SEHNR, FQNEAQ (reference sequence). The CDR3: CASSLADRGSVTEAFF. As DNA, the CDR3 is TGTGCCAGCAGCTTAGCCGACAGGGGATCGGTCACTGAAGCTTTCTTT.

The chain links TRBV20-1 to TRBJ2-1; D might be TRBD2 (6 bases). This CDR3 region has 15 residues. Looked up from germline, CDR1 is DFQATT and CDR2 is SNEGSKA (reference sequence). V was trimmed by 3 bases and J by 1 base, leaving 13 bases between them. CDR3 DNA: TGCAGTGCTAGTTTAGCGGAGATATCCTACAATGAGCAGTTCTTC. It is translated as CSASLAEISYNEQFF.

The chain has TRBV27 and TRBJ2-2; the D gene is possibly TRBD1 (6 bases). The CDR3 totals 14 residues. Looked up from germline, CDR1 is MNHEY and CDR2 is SMNVEV (reference sequence). The V gene lost 7 bases and the J gene lost 2 bases, with 11 bases spanning the gap. The CDR3 DNA is TGTGCCAGCACTGCGGACAGAAACACCGGGGAGCTGTTTTTT. It specifies CASTADRNTGELFF.

The J gene is TRBJ2-2, the V gene TRBV28, with D possibly matching TRBD1 (5 bases). There are 16 residues in the CDR3. In germline, CDR1 is MDHEN, CDR2 SYDVKM. Trimming pared 6 bases from V and 5 bases from J, leaving 19 bases between. Here the CDR3 reads CASSRGRTSLTGELFF. As DNA, the CDR3 is TGTGCCAGCAGCCGAGGACGGACATCCCTAACCGGGGAGCTGTTTTTT.